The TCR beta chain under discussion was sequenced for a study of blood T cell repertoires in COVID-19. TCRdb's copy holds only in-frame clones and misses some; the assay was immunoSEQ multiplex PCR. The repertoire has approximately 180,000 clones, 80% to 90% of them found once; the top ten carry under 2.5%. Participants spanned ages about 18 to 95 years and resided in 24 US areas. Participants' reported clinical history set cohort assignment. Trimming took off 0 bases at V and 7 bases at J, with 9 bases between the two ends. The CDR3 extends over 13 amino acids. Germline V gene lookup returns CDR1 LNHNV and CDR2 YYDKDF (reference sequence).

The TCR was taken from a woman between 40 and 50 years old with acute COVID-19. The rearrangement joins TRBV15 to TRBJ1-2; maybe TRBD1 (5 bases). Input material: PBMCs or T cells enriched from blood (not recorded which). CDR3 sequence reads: CATSRDLGGGYTF. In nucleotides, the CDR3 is TGTGCCACCAGCAGAGATCTCGGGGGTGGCTACACCTTC.